A single T cell receptor beta chain is shown here with its context. TCRdb's table, derived via immunoSEQ multiplex PCR, lists solely in-frame clones and lacks some. The sample lists roughly 42,000 clones; approximately 90% were seen once. The data derive from a study of T cell changes during pregnancy in multiple sclerosis. Trimming cost V 4 bases and J 5 bases; bases outside gene matches: 6. Germline V gene lookup returns CDR1 SGHKS and CDR2 YYEKEE (reference sequence). The CDR3 consists of 14 residues. The sample here was CD4+ T cells from peripheral blood mononuclear cells, taken before pregnancy. The chain recombines TRBV5-5 with TRBJ2-5, with TRBD1 identical over 9 bases. The sequence was obtained from a female donor with multiple sclerosis, enrolled in a pregnancy study. The CDR3 region is CASSRTGAGETQYF. CDR3 bases: TGTGCCAGCAGCCGGACAGGGGCCGGGGAGACCCAGTACTTC.